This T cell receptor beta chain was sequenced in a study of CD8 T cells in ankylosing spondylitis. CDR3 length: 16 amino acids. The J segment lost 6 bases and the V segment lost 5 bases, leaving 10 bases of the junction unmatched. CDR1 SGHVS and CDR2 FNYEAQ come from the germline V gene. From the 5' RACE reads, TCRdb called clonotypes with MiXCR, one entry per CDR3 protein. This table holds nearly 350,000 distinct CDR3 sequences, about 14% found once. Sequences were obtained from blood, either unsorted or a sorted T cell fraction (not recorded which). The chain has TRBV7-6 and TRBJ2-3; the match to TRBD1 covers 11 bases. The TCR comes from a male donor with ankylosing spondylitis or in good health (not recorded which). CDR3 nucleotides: TGTGCCAGCAGCCTTCGGGACAGGGGGTTGGCCGATACGCAGTATTTT. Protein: CASSLRDRGLADTQYF. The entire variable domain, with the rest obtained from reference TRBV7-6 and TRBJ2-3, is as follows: GAGVSQSPRYKVTKRGQDVALRCDPISGHVSLYWYRQALGQGPEFLTYFNYEAQQDKSGLPNDRFSAERPEGSISTLTIQRTEQRDSAMYRCASSLRDRGLADTQYFGPGTRLTVL.